The source of this T cell receptor (beta chain) is a study of spatial heterogeneity in lung cancer. As for the study in general: Sequencing consistently turned up more beta-chain sequences than alpha-chain sequences.

This clonotype was counted between two and nine times. Its antigen is unidentified. V lost 4 bases and J lost 5, with 9 bases in between. The CDR3 has 11 residues. Germline V lookup: CDR1 DFQATT, CDR2 SNEGSKA (reference sequence). General study points: Circulating ubiquitous expanded tumor TCRs were observed more frequently at resection than at follow-up.

Each molecule of TCR cDNA was tagged with one unique molecular identifier. TCRdb used MiXCR to reprocess the 5' RACE reads, holding one entry per CDR3 protein. This sample has about 92,000 distinct CDR3 sequences, with less than 15% found just once. Sample time point: sample taken at primary tumor resection. Whole RNA, which was extracted from tumor, nontumor lung tissue or frozen PBMC, was sequenced without any cell sorting. Sequenced here: PBMCs, sampled at surgery. This clonotype was sampled from a male donor with early-stage non-small cell lung cancer. The chain is built from TRBV20-1 and TRBJ2-7; D remains ambiguous. The CDR3 nucleotides read TGCAGTGCTACCGGTAAAAACGAGCAGTACTTC. This encodes CSATGKNEQYF.